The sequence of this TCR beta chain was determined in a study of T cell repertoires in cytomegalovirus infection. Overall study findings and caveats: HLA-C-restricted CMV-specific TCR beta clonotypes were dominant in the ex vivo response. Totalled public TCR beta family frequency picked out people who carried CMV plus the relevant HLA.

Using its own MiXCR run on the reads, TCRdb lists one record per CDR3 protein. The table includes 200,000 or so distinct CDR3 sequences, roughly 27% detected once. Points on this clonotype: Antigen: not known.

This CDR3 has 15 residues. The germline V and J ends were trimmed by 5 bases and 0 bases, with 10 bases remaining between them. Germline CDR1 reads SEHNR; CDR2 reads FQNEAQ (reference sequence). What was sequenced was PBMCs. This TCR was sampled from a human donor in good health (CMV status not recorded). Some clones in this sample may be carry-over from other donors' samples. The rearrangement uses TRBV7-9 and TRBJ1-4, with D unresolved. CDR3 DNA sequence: TGTGCCAGCAGCCCGGACGGTGCAACTAATGAAAAACTGTTTTTT. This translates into CASSPDGATNEKLFF.